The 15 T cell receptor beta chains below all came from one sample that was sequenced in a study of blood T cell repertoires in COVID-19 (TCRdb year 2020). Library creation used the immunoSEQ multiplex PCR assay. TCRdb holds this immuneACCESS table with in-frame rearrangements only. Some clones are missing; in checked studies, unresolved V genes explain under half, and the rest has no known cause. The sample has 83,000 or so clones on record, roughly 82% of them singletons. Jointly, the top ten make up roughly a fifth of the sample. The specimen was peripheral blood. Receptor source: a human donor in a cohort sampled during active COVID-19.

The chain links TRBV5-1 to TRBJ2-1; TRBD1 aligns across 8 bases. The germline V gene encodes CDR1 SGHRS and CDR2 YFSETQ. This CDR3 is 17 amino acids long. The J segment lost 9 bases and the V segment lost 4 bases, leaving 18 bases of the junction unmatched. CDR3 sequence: CASSMKSQGAVFGEQFF. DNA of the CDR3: TGCGCCAGCAGCATGAAAAGTCAGGGGGCTGTTTTCGGTGAGCAGTTCTTC. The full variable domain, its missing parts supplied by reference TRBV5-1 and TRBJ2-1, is KAGVTQTPRYLIKTRGQQVTLSCSPISGHRSVSWYQQTPGQGLQFLFEYFSETQRNKGNFPGRFSGRQFSNSRSEMNVSTLELGDSALYLCASSMKSQGAVFGEQFFGPGTRLTVL.

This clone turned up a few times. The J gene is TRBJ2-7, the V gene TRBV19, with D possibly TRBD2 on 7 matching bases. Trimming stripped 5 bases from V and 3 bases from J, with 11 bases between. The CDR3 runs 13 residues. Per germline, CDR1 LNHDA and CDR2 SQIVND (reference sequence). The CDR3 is CASSSGGLYEQYF. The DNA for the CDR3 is TGTGCCAGTAGTTCGGGGGGCCTCTACGAGCAGTACTTC.

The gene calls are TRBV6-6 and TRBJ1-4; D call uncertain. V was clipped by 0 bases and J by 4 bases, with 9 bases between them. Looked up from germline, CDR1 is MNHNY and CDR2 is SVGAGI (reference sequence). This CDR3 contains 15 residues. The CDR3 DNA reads TGTGCCAGCAGTTACTCGATCAGAATTAATGAAAAACTGTTTTTT. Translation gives CASSYSIRINEKLFF.

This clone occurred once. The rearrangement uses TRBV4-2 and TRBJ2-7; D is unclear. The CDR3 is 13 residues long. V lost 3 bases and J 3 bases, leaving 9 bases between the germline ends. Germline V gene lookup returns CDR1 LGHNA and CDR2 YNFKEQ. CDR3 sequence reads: CASSQAVNYEQYF. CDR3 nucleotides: TGTGCCAGCAGCCAGGCCGTAAACTACGAGCAGTACTTC.

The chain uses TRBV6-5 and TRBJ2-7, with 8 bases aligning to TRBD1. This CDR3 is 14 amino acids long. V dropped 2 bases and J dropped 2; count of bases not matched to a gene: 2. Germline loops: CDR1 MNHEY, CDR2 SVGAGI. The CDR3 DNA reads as TGTGCCAGCAGTTACCCGGGACAGGCCTACGAGCAGTACTTC. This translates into CASSYPGQAYEQYF.

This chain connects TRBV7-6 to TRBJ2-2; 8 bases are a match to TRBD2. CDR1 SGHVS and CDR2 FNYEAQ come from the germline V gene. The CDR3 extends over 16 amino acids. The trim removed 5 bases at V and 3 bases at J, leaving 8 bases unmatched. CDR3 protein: CASSPRPGGDTGELFF. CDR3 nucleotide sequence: TGTGCCAGCAGCCCGCGGCCGGGAGGGGACACCGGGGAGCTGTTTTTT.

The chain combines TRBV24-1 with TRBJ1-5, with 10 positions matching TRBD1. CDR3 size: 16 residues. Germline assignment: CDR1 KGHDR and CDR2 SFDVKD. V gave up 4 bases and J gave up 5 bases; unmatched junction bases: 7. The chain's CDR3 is CATSDSRTGGDQPQHF. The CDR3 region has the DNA TGTGCCACCAGTGACTCCAGGACAGGGGGTGATCAGCCCCAGCATTTT.

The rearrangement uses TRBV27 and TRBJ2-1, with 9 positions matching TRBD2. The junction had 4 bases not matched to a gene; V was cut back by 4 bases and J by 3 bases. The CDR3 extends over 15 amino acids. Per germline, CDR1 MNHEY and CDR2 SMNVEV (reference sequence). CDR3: CASSSGSGGYNEQFF. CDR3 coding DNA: TGTGCCAGCAGTTCCGGTAGCGGGGGCTACAATGAGCAGTTCTTC.

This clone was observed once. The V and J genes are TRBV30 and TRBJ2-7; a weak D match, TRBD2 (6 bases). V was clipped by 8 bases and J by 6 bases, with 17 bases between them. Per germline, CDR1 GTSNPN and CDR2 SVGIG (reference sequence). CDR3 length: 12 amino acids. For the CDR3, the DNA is TGTGCCCGAGAAGGACTATGGGGCGAGCAGTACTTC. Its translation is CAREGLWGEQYF.

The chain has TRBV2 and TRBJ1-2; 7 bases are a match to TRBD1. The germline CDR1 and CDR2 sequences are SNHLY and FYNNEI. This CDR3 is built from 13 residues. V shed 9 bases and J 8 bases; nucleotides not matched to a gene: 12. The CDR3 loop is CASLDRARGGYTF. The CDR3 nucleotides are TGTGCCAGTTTAGACAGGGCCAGGGGAGGCTACACCTTC.

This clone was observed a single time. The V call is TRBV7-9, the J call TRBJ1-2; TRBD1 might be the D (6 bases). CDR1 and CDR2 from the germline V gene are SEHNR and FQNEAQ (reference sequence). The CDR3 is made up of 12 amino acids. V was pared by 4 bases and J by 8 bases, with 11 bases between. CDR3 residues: CASSSNRAGYTF. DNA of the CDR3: TGTGCCAGCAGCTCAAACAGGGCCGGCTACACCTTC.

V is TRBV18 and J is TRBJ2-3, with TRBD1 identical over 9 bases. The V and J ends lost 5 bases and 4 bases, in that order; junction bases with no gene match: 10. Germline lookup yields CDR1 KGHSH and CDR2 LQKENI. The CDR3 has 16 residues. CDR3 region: CASSGTGGGVADTQYF. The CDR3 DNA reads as TGTGCCAGCTCAGGTACAGGGGGCGGCGTTGCAGATACGCAGTATTTT.

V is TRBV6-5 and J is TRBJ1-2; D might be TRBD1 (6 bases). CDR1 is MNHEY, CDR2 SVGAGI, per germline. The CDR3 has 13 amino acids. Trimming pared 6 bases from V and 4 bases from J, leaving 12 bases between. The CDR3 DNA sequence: TGTGCCAGCAGGCTAACACAGGGCTATGGCTACACCTTC. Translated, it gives CASRLTQGYGYTF.

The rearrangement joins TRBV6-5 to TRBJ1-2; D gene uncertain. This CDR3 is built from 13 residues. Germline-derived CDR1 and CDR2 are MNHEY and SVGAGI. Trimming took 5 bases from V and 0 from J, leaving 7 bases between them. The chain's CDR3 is CASSRGANYGYTF. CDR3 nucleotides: TGTGCCAGCAGTCGGGGTGCTAACTATGGCTACACCTTC.

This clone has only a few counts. The CDR3 here is CASSPKPGRPQHF. In DNA, the CDR3 is TGTGCCAGCAGTCCAAAACCGGGGAGGCCCCAGCATTTT. The genes are TRBV12-3 or TRBV12-4 and TRBJ1-5; D gene ambiguous. V shed 5 bases and J shed 9 bases, with 14 bases lying between them. CDR3 length: 13 residues.